The 10 T cell receptor beta chains below were found in one sample sequenced in a study of blood T cell repertoires in COVID-19. Profiling relied on immunoSEQ multiplex PCR, and the TCRdb table lists in-frame clones only, not all of them. The data contain around 72,000 clones, about 87% of them singletons. Sequencing was performed on peripheral blood. The origin of the receptors is a woman aged 50 to 60 with acute or convalescent COVID-19.

In its sample, this clone was seen many times. This sequence joins TRBV13 and TRBJ2-1; 9 nucleotides align to TRBD1. Trimming removed 5 bases from V and 8 bases from J; junction bases left unmatched: 7. Looked up from germline, CDR1 is PRHDT and CDR2 is FYEKMQ (reference sequence). The CDR3 contains 14 residues. The CDR3 loop is CASSPRDRGYEQFF. In DNA, the CDR3 is TGTGCCAGCAGCCCACGCGACAGGGGGTATGAGCAGTTCTTC.

The chain links TRBV6-5 to TRBJ2-1; TRBD1 aligns across 7 bases. With V trimmed by 6 bases and J by 9 bases, 2 bases remained unmatched. CDR3 size: 11 residues. Germline loops: CDR1 MNHEY, CDR2 SVGAGI. CDR3 loop: CASSPGGEQFF. As DNA, the CDR3 is TGTGCCAGCAGCCCAGGGGGTGAGCAGTTCTTC.

This clone was counted a few times. As DNA, the CDR3 is TGTGCCAGCAGTTTGGACGGACACCCGAACACTGAAGCTTTCTTT. It encodes CASSLDGHPNTEAFF. The chain employs TRBV6-5 and TRBJ1-1, with a tentative D call TRBD1 (5 bases). The germline CDR1 and CDR2 sequences are MNHEY and SVGAGI. CDR3 size: 15 residues. Trimming shortened V by 4 bases and J by 1 base, and 13 bases separated the two germline ends.

V gene TRBV11-3 combines with J gene TRBJ2-3; 9 nucleotides line up with TRBD2. The J segment lost 10 bases and the V segment lost 1 base, leaving 9 bases of the junction unmatched. CDR1 is SGHNT, CDR2 YENEEA, per germline. There are 15 residues in the CDR3. CDR3 loop: CASSLAPSLAGSQYF. Here the CDR3 DNA reads TGTGCCAGCAGCTTAGCCCCCTCCCTAGCGGGGTCGCAGTATTTT.

V and J are TRBV30 and TRBJ1-2, with 7 bases identical to TRBD1. CDR3 length equals 14 residues. Germline values: CDR1 GTSNPN, CDR2 SVGIG (reference sequence). The junction had 7 bases not matched to a gene; V was cut back by 2 bases and J by 4 bases. CDR3 coding DNA: TGTGCCTGGAGTAAAACAGGGGTTATCTATGGCTACACCTTC. Protein sequence: CAWSKTGVIYGYTF.

V and J are TRBV6-5 and TRBJ1-2, with D perhaps matching TRBD1 (5 bases). The CDR3 is made up of 15 amino acids. V was trimmed by 4 bases and J by 4 bases, leaving 16 bases between them. Germline V gene lookup returns CDR1 MNHEY and CDR2 SVGAGI. CDR3 sequence reads: CASSLDGGIFYGYTF. CDR3 nucleotide sequence: TGTGCCAGCAGTTTAGACGGGGGAATTTTCTATGGCTACACCTTC.

The chain recombines TRBV7-2 with TRBJ2-3; D uncertain. The germline gives CDR1 SGHTA, CDR2 FQGNSA. The CDR3 contains 12 residues. V was shortened by 3 bases and J by 5 bases, with 6 bases between the two germline ends. The CDR3 DNA is TGTGCCAGCAGCTTTTCTAAAGATACGCAGTATTTT. It specifies CASSFSKDTQYF.

This clone has a single count. The rearrangement links TRBV30 to TRBJ2-7; 8 bases line up with TRBD1. In germline, CDR1 is GTSNPN, CDR2 SVGIG (reference sequence). The CDR3 loop spans 14 amino acids. V shed 4 bases, J shed 0 bases, and the junction held 5 bases outside the gene matches. The CDR3 here is CAWNQDRDSYEQYF. The CDR3, as DNA: TGTGCCTGGAACCAGGACAGGGACTCCTACGAGCAGTACTTC.

The rearrangement joins TRBV27 to TRBJ2-6, with TRBD1 identical over 8 bases. This CDR3 has 18 residues. Per germline, CDR1 MNHEY and CDR2 SMNVEV (reference sequence). V was clipped by 4 bases and J by 0 bases; unmatched bases: 8. The CDR3 spells CASSSPGQVFSGANVLTF. The CDR3 DNA is TGTGCCAGCAGTTCCCCGGGACAGGTGTTCTCTGGGGCCAACGTCCTGACTTTC.

The chain uses TRBV28 and TRBJ2-3; D perhaps matches TRBD2 (6 bases). Germline CDR1 MDHEN, CDR2 SYDVKM. The CDR3 sequence is 16 residues long. Trimming removed 6 bases from V and 4 bases from J, with 20 bases in between. The CDR3 here is CASRSPSQRVSDTQYF. The CDR3 DNA follows: TGTGCCAGCAGGTCCCCGAGTCAGCGGGTGTCAGATACGCAGTATTTT.